This T cell receptor beta chain came from a study of long-term antiretroviral therapy in people with HIV. Germline V gives CDR1 LNHDA, CDR2 SQIVND (reference sequence). Between the trimmed V and J ends, which lost 3 bases and 5 bases, there was a span of 14 bases. CDR3 size: 16 residues. The authors ran the immunoSEQ assay, v3.0, at survey level. The table came from immunoSEQ multiplex PCR; TCRdb's copy has only in-frame clones and leaves some out. Found here are approximately 25,000 clones, around 86% of them singletons; the top ten hold more than 15%. This clone was detected only a few times. Sequenced here: unsorted PBMCs, sampled 1.2 years after starting antiretroviral therapy. The receptor's source is a man in his forties or fifties with HIV. This chain uses TRBV19 with TRBJ1-6; D remains unclear. DNA of the CDR3: TGTGCCAGTAGTATGTGGAGCGTTGTGAATAATTCACCCCTCCACTTT. Translation: CASSMWSVVNNSPLHF.